Below are 9 T cell receptor beta chains sequenced from a single sample in a study of cytomegalovirus exposure and HLA in healthy donors. Amplification used 60 Vbeta primers and 13 Jbeta primers. Data came from immunoSEQ multiplex PCR; TCRdb stores just in-frame clones and leaves some out. The sample lists around 150,000 clones; around four fifths were seen once. Sequenced sample: PBMCs. The source of these receptors is a woman in her forties or fifties in good health and CMV-seronegative.

The chain recombines TRBV10-3 with TRBJ2-5; D not certain. The CDR3 consists of 14 residues. Germline CDR1 and CDR2: ENHRY and SYGVKD. Trimming shortened V by 2 bases and J by 5 bases, and 12 bases separated the two germline ends. The CDR3 DNA sequence: TGTGCCATCAGTGAGGCTAGTATGTGGGAGACCCAGTACTTC. This gives the protein CAISEASMWETQYF.

This sequence joins TRBV7-9 and TRBJ1-1; tentatively, D is TRBD1 (6 bases). The CDR3 is 14 amino acids. CDR1 is SEHNR, CDR2 FQNEAQ, per germline (reference sequence). Trimming pared 4 bases from V and 4 bases from J, leaving 13 bases between. CDR3: CASSSQGRITEAFF. CDR3 nucleotides: TGTGCCAGCAGCTCACAGGGAAGGATCACTGAAGCTTTCTTT.

This sequence joins TRBV5-8 and TRBJ1-4; 8 bases map to TRBD1. Germline lookup yields CDR1 SGHTS and CDR2 YDEGEE. V trimming: 5 bases; J trimming: 8 bases; junction bases outside the gene matches: 11. The CDR3 consists of 15 residues. The CDR3 DNA sequence: TGTGCCAGCAGACCCAGGACAGGGACGGAGGAAAAACTGTTTTTT. Translating gives CASRPRTGTEEKLFF.

V usage is TRBV5-1 and J usage is TRBJ2-1; maybe TRBD2 (5 bases). Deletions cut 0 bases from V and 9 bases from J, with 19 bases between. This CDR3 spans 16 amino acids. Germline CDR1 and CDR2: SGHRS and YFSETQ. For the CDR3, the DNA is TGCGCCAGCAGCTTGGCCACCGACTCCGGGGATGGTGAGCAGTTCTTC. Translating gives CASSLATDSGDGEQFF.

This chain uses TRBV27 with TRBJ1-2, with D possibly TRBD1 on 5 matching bases. With 4 bases removed from V and 7 bases from J, the gap between germline ends came to 10 bases. This CDR3 is 12 amino acids long. Germline V lookup: CDR1 MNHEY, CDR2 SMNVEV (reference sequence). The CDR3 sequence: CASSSGWGGYTF. DNA of the CDR3: TGTGCCAGCAGTTCAGGGTGGGGTGGCTACACCTTC.

This CDR3 is CATAEGLNTEAFF. The CDR3 nucleotides are TGTGCCACAGCGGAGGGACTAAACACTGAAGCTTTCTTT. The chain couples TRBV6-5 to TRBJ1-1, with D perhaps matching TRBD1 (5 bases). The germline V gene encodes CDR1 MNHEY and CDR2 SVGAGI. The ends were cut back, 10 bases at V and 2 bases at J, with 14 bases in the middle. The CDR3 totals 13 residues.

The chain has TRBV4-2 and TRBJ1-2; the D gene is possibly TRBD1 (5 bases). V lost 2 bases to trimming and J lost 4 bases, with 11 bases between them. CDR3 length: 14 amino acids. Germline assignment: CDR1 LGHNA and CDR2 YNFKEQ. The CDR3 DNA reads TGTGCCAGCAGCCAAATAGGGGTTAGCTATGGCTACACCTTC. Translation: CASSQIGVSYGYTF.

DNA for the CDR3: TGTGCCAGCAGCAACCCCCCCGGGTTTGGAAACACCATATATTTT. This codes for CASSNPPGFGNTIYF. J is TRBJ1-3 and V is TRBV21-1. TRBV21-1 is classified as a pseudogene. The CDR3 loop spans 15 amino acids.

Notes on this clone: Mismatch with germline at one junction end may stem from a read error. Different DNA sequences within this sample yield the same CDR3. The chain couples TRBV6-6 to TRBJ1-5; TRBD1 agrees at 9 bases. Germline V gene lookup returns CDR1 MNHNY and CDR2 SVGAGI (reference sequence). The CDR3 has 16 amino acids. In DNA form, the CDR3 reads TGTGCCAGCAGGATTAACAGGGGGCAAGGCAATCAGCCCCAGCACTTT. It encodes CASRINRGQGNQPQHF.